Shown below are 13 T cell receptor beta chains from a single sample sequenced in a study of metastatic and nonmetastatic thyroid tumors. Until they underwent thyroid surgery, no patient had received any treatment. With MiXCR, TCRdb reprocessed the PCR reads. The sample lists approximately 13,000 clones; about 33% were seen once. The sample taken for sequencing was tumor tissue. All receptors come from a female donor with papillary thyroid cancer or a benign thyroid nodule (not recorded which). Some clones in this sample may be carry-over from other donors' samples.

The chain carries TRBV5-1 and TRBJ2-3, with TRBD2 identical over 8 bases. The CDR3 has 14 amino acids. With 4 bases clipped from V and 4 bases from J, the junction kept 5 bases outside the gene matches. Germline-derived CDR1 and CDR2 are SGHRS and YFSETQ. CDR3: CASSGGRFADTQYF. DNA of the CDR3: TGCGCCAGCAGCGGCGGGAGGTTCGCAGATACGCAGTATTTT.

By share of the sample, this clone is medium-sized. The chain uses TRBV5-1 and TRBJ2-7, with 7 nucleotides matching TRBD1. Germline CDR1 is SGHRS and CDR2 is YFSETQ. With V trimmed by 3 bases and J by 5 bases, 8 bases remained unmatched. This CDR3 region has 14 residues. The chain's CDR3 is CASSSNAGGNEQYF. The CDR3 DNA is TGCGCCAGCAGCTCTAACGCAGGGGGAAACGAGCAGTACTTC.

In this sample, this clone turned up many times. This same CDR3 is encoded by further DNA sequences in the sample. V usage is TRBV20-1 and J usage is TRBJ1-1; D remains ambiguous. Looked up from germline, CDR1 is DFQATT and CDR2 is SNEGSKA (reference sequence). This CDR3 spans 15 amino acids. V was cut by 1 base and J by 0 bases, with 12 bases left in between. CDR3: CSARGGEVMNTEAFF. The CDR3 DNA reads as TGCAGTGCTAGAGGCGGGGAAGTAATGAACACTGAAGCTTTCTTT.

At least ten counts were recorded for this clone. The chain joins TRBV19 to TRBJ2-3; 12 bases line up with TRBD2. Losses at the gene ends were 5 bases for V and 1 base for J; bases not matched to a gene: 7. Germline V gene sequence: CDR1 LNHDA, CDR2 SQIVND (reference sequence). CDR3 size: 17 residues. CDR3 bases: TGTGCCAGTAGTCCCCCACGGACTAGCGGGGGCACAGATACGCAGTATTTT. Protein product: CASSPPRTSGGTDTQYF. The variable domain in full, completed from reference TRBV19 and TRBJ2-3, reads DGGITQSPKYLFRKEGQNVTLSCEQNLNHDAMYWYRQDPGQGLRLIYYSQIVNDFQKGDIAEGYSVSREKKESFPLTVTSAQKNPTAFYLCASSPPRTSGGTDTQYFGPGTRLTVL.

This clone was found many times. The CDR3 DNA follows: TGTGCCACCAGCAGAGTGGAAAGCGGGAGGGCCCCTGGGTCCTACGAGCAGTACTTC. Its translation is CATSRVESGRAPGSYEQYF. The chain uses TRBV15 and TRBJ2-7, with TRBD2 matching 10 bases. Per germline, CDR1 LNHNV and CDR2 YYDKDF (reference sequence). The CDR3 is 19 amino acids. The J segment lost 1 base and the V segment lost 1 base, leaving 13 bases of the junction unmatched.

Within the sample, this clone is medium-sized. The chain combines TRBV20-1 with TRBJ2-1; D unclear. The V end was cut by 3 bases, the J end by 12 bases, with 12 bases between. Looked up from germline, CDR1 is DFQATT and CDR2 is SNEGSKA (reference sequence). CDR3 length: 11 residues. The DNA for the CDR3 is TGCAGTGCTAGCGACGCCAGGAGGCAGTTCTTC. Its translation is CSASDARRQFF.

V usage is TRBV11-2 and J usage is TRBJ1-2, with 9 bases identical to TRBD1. Germline CDR1 SGHAT, CDR2 FQNNGV. This CDR3 has 17 amino acids. The junction had 13 bases not matched to a gene; V was cut back by 5 bases and J by 3 bases. In DNA form, the CDR3 reads TGTGCCAGCAGCCTGGGACAGGGATATCGTGCGTACTATGGCTACACCTTC. This codes for CASSLGQGYRAYYGYTF.

A few counts support this clone. The V gene is TRBV6-1, the J gene TRBJ1-6; D ambiguous. This CDR3 is 12 amino acids long. In germline, CDR1 is MNHNS, CDR2 SASEGT. Deletions cut 7 bases from V and 10 bases from J, with 11 bases between. DNA for the CDR3: TGTGCCAGCAAGGCGCCCGACTCACCCCTCCACTTT. Translation: CASKAPDSPLHF.

This clone was picked up a small number of times. V is TRBV28 and J is TRBJ2-3; the D gene is possibly TRBD2 (6 bases). V was shortened by 6 bases and J by 1 base, with 8 bases between the two germline ends. The CDR3 consists of 13 residues. CDR1 and CDR2 from the germline V gene are MDHEN and SYDVKM. CDR3 residues: CASRGEGTDTQYF. CDR3 coding DNA: TGTGCCAGCAGGGGGGAGGGCACAGATACGCAGTATTTT.

The sample holds many counts of this clone. This chain uses TRBV20-1 with TRBJ2-7, with D hard to call. The germline CDR1 and CDR2 sequences are DFQATT and SNEGSKA (reference sequence). V was clipped by 0 bases and J by 0 bases, with 9 bases between them. The CDR3 contains 14 residues. CDR3 in DNA: TGCAGTGCTAGAGATAGGCGGATCTCCTACGAGCAGTACTTC. This codes for CSARDRRISYEQYF.

This clone is judged medium-sized. This chain links TRBV28 with TRBJ2-7, with TRBD1 identical over 8 bases. This CDR3 region has 15 residues. V dropped 1 base and J dropped 2; count of bases not matched to a gene: 4. Germline V gene lookup returns CDR1 MDHEN and CDR2 SYDVKM. The CDR3 spells CASSLLGTGPYEQYF. DNA of the CDR3: TGTGCCAGCAGTTTATTGGGGACAGGCCCCTACGAGCAGTACTTC. The full variable domain, in which reference TRBV28 and TRBJ2-7 provide the parts outside the CDR3, is DVKVTQSSRYLVKRTGEKVFLECVQDMDHENMFWYRQDPGLGLRLIYFSYDVKMKEKGDIPEGYSVSREKKERFSLILESASTNQTSMYLCASSLLGTGPYEQYFGPGTRLTVT.

This clone showed up many times. V is TRBV27 and J is TRBJ2-7; 8 nucleotides line up with TRBD2. The CDR3 spans 15 residues. Unmatched junction bases numbered 8, after V lost 6 bases and J lost 1 base. CDR1 is MNHEY and CDR2 is SMNVEV in the germline V gene (reference sequence). The CDR3 here is CASSRTSSGSYEQYF. The CDR3 DNA is TGTGCCAGCAGCCGGACATCTAGCGGGTCCTACGAGCAGTACTTC.

This clone occurred many times. V is TRBV9 and J is TRBJ2-6; TRBD1 might be the D (5 bases). The germline V gene has CDR1 SGDLS and CDR2 YYNGEE. This CDR3 region has 15 residues. V lost 2 bases and J lost 2, with 8 bases in between. The CDR3 loop is CASSVSGTGANVLTF. CDR3 DNA: TGTGCCAGCAGCGTTTCAGGGACTGGGGCCAACGTCCTGACTTTC.